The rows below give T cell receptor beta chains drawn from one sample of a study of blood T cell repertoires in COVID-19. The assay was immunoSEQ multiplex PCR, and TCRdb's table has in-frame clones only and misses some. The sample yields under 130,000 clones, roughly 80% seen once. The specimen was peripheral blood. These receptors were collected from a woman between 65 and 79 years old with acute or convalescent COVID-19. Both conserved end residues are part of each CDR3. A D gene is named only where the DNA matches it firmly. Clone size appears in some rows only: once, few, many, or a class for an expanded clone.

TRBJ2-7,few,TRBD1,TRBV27,TGTGCCAGCAGTTCGGCCCGGGACAGGATAGCCCATTACGAGCAGTACTTC,CASSSARDRIAHYEQYF
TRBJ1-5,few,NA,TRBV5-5,TGTGCCAGCAGCTTCGGGAGCAGCAATCAGCCCCAGCATTTT,CASSFGSSNQPQHF
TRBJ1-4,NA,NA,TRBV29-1,TGCAGCGTGGACTACAATGAAAAACTGTTTTTT,CSVDYNEKLFF
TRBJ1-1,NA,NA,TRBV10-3,TGTGCCATCAGTGAGTTCGCAGGGGCCTCGAACACTGAAGCTTTCTTT,CAISEFAGASNTEAFF
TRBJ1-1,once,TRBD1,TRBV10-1,TGCGCCAGCAGCATGAGACAGGGTGGAACTGAAGCTTTCTTT,CASSMRQGGTEAFF
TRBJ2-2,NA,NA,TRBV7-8,TGTGCCAGCAGCTTCGGCACAGGGAGGGCGAACACCGGGGAGCTGTTTTTT,CASSFGTGRANTGELFF
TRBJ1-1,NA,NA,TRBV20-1,TGCAGTGCAAAACCGGGACTTCTCTTT,CSAKPGLLF
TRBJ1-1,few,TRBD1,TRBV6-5,TGTGCCAGCAGAGGACAGGGGGCCGGGGACACTGAAGCTTTCTTT,CASRGQGAGDTEAFF
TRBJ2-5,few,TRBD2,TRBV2,TGTGCCAGCAGTGGTAGCGGGGGGTCGTACCAAGAGACCCAGTACTTC,CASSGSGGSYQETQYF
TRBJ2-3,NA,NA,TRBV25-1,TGTGCCAGCAGTGAGCAGGGTGCAGATACGCAGTATTTT,CASSEQGADTQYF
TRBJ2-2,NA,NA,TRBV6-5,TGTGCCAGCAGTTACGGGGGCGGGAACACCGGGGAGCTGTTTTTT,CASSYGGGNTGELFF
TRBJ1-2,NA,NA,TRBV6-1,TGTGCCAGCAGTGAACTAGGGAGCTATGGCTACACCTTC,CASSELGSYGYTF
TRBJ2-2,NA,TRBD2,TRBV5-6,TGTGCCAGCAGCTTAACTAGCGGGGGGACCGGGGAGCTGTTTTTT,CASSLTSGGTGELFF
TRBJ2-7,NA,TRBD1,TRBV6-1,TGTGCCAGCAGTGAAGGAGGGACAGGGTACGAGCAGTACTTC,CASSEGGTGYEQYF
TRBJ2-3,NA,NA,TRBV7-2,TGTGCCAGCAGCTTAGTTCGTCTAGATACGCAGTATTTT,CASSLVRLDTQYF
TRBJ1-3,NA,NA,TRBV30,TGTGCCTGGGGAGACTGGGAGGCCTTAAACACCATATATTTT,CAWGDWEALNTIYF
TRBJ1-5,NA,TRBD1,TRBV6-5,TGTGCCAGCGGAGTGACAGGGACAGCTCAGCCCCAGCATTTT,CASGVTGTAQPQHF
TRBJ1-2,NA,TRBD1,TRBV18,TGTGCCAGCTCACTAGGGACAGACTATGGCTACACCTTC,CASSLGTDYGYTF
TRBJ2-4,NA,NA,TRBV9,TGTGCCAGCAGCGGATCCTATGGGGGCGGGAACATTCAGTACTTC,CASSGSYGGGNIQYF
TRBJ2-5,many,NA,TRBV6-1,TGTGCCAGCAGTGAAAATCGGCGGCCGCGGGAGACCCAGTACTTC,CASSENRRPRETQYF
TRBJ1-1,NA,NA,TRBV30,TGTGCCTGGAGTGTTGAGGTGGTGGGTCGAGAACTCCCCGAGTGGACTGAAGCTTTCTTT,CAWSVEVVGRELPEWTEAFF
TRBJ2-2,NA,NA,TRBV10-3,TGTGCCATCAGGACTAAGGGACTTACGAACACCGGGGAGCTGTTTTTT,CAIRTKGLTNTGELFF
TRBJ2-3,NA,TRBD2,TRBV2,TGTGCCAGCGGAGGACTAGCGCGAGATACGCAGTATTTT,CASGGLARDTQYF
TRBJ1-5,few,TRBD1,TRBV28,TGTGCCAGCAGTTTTACCGACAGGGGCGATCAGCCCCAGCATTTT,CASSFTDRGDQPQHF
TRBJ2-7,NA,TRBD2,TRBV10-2,TGCGCCAGCAAACCGGGACTAGCAACCCACGAGCAGTACTTC,CASKPGLATHEQYF
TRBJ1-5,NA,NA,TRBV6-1,TGTGCCAGCAGTGAAATAGGTTGGGGCGGTCAGCCCCAGCATTTT,CASSEIGWGGQPQHF
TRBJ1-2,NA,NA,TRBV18,TGTGCCAGCTCACCACAATTTTCCCCGGTCTATGGCTACACCTTC,CASSPQFSPVYGYTF
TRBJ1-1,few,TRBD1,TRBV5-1,TGCGCCAGCAGCTTGGTAGGGACAGGGAGTTTCGCTGAAGCTTTCTTT,CASSLVGTGSFAEAFF
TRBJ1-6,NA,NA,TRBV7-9,TGTGCCAGCAGCTTAAACCCGGGGGGTTCACCCCTCCACTTT,CASSLNPGGSPLHF
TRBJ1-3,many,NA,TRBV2,TGTGCCAGCAGTGAAGCCGGACAGTACTCTGGAAACACCATATATTTT,CASSEAGQYSGNTIYF
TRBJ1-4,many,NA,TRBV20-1,TGCAGTGTCCAGGGTGAGGAAAAACTGTTTTTT,CSVQGEEKLFF
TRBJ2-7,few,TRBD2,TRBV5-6,TGTGCCAGCAGCTCAGGACTAGAGTACGAGCAGTACTTC,CASSSGLEYEQYF
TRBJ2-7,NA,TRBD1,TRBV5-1,TGCGCCAGCAGCGGACGACAGGGGAACGAGCAGTACTTC,CASSGRQGNEQYF
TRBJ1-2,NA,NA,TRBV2,TGTGCCAGCAGTCCCTCGACCGGGAGAGGAGTTAACTATGGCTACACCTTC,CASSPSTGRGVNYGYTF
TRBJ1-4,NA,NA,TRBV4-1,TGCGCCAGCAGCCAAACGGGTGTCGTTCGGGGAGAAAAACTGTTTTTT,CASSQTGVVRGEKLFF
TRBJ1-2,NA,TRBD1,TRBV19,TGTGCCAGTAGTATATCGGGGGACAGGGTCCCCTATGGCTACACCTTC,CASSISGDRVPYGYTF
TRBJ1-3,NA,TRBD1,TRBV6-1,TGTGCCAGCAGTGAAAGGGACAGGGCCAACACCATATATTTT,CASSERDRANTIYF
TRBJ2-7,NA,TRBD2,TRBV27,TGTGCCAGCAGTTTAACTAGCGGGGGTTCCTACGAGCAGTACTTC,CASSLTSGGSYEQYF
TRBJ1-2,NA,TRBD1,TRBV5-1,TGCGCCAGCAGCTTGGACCCAGGGGGCCGGGTGATCGTCTATGGCTACACCTTC,CASSLDPGGRVIVYGYTF
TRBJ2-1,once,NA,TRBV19,TGTGCCAGTAGTATAGGGTACGGGCGGGGAAGTGATGAGCAGTTCTTC,CASSIGYGRGSDEQFF
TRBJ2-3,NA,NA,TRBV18,TGTGCCAGCTCACCAAGTCCTTCACTGACGGGGGGCCGTGTAGATACGCAGTATTTT,CASSPSPSLTGGRVDTQYF
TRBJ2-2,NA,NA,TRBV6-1,TGTGCCAGCAGTGACCGGGGGGCGACCGGGGAGCTGTTTTTT,CASSDRGATGELFF
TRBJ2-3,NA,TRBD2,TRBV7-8,TGTGCCAGCAGTTCCACTAGCGCTAGCACAGATACGCAGTATTTT,CASSSTSASTDTQYF
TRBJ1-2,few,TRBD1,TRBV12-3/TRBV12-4,TGTGCCAGCAGCCACGACAGGGCGGGTGGCTACACCTTC,CASSHDRAGGYTF
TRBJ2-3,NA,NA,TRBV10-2,TGCGCCAGCAGTGAGGCACATTTGGCGGGGTGGGCAGATACGCAGTATTTT,CASSEAHLAGWADTQYF
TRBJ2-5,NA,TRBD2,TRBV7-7,TGTGCCAGCAGCTTAGGAACTAGCGGGGGCCTGGGGACCCAGTACTTC,CASSLGTSGGLGTQYF
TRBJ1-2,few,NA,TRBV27,TGTGCCAGCAGTTTGGGGAGTAACTATGGCTACACCTTC,CASSLGSNYGYTF
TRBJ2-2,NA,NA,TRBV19,TGTGCCAGTACTGGACAGCCGAACACCGGGGAGCTGTTTTTT,CASTGQPNTGELFF
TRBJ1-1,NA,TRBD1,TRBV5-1,TGCGCCAGCAGCACGACCGGACAGGCCCATGAAGCTTTCTTT,CASSTTGQAHEAFF
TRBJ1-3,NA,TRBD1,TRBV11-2,TGTGCCAGCAGCGGACGTCCCGGGACAGGGTTTGGAAACACCATATATTTT,CASSGRPGTGFGNTIYF
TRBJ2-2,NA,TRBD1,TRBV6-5,TGTGCCAGCAGTTACAGGGGGCAGTACACCGGGGAGCTGTTTTTT,CASSYRGQYTGELFF
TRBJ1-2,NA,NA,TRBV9,TGTGCCAGCAGCGTGAGGGTGGACAACTATGGCTACACCTTC,CASSVRVDNYGYTF
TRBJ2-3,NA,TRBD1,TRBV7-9,TGTGCCAGCAGCTTTGGGACAGACACAGATACGCAGTATTTT,CASSFGTDTDTQYF
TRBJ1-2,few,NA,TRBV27,TGTGCCAGCAGCTTAAGTAAGAACGGAGACTATGGCTACACCTTC,CASSLSKNGDYGYTF
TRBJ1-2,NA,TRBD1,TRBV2,TGTGCCAGCAGTACAGGACAGGGGACAACTAACTATGGCTACACCTTC,CASSTGQGTTNYGYTF
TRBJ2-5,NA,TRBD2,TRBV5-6,TGTGCCAGCAGCTTGGCCCTAAGCGGGGGGGGCGCAGAGACCCAGTACTTC,CASSLALSGGGAETQYF
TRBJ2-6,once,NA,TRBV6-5,TGTGCCAGCAGTTACTCGGGCAGGCGTTTGGCCAACGTCCTGACTTTC,CASSYSGRRLANVLTF